This section outlines one T cell receptor (beta chain) sequence together with its context. The data were taken from a study of blood T cell repertoires in COVID-19. Method: immunoSEQ multiplex PCR; TCRdb's copy keeps in-frame clones and lacks some. The repertoire includes around 220,000 clones, about nine tenths of them detected once, and approximately 2% sits in the top ten. Deletions cut 5 bases from V and 12 bases from J, with 14 bases between. Looked up from germline, CDR1 is SGHTA and CDR2 is FQGNSA. The CDR3 extends over 12 amino acids. This chain uses TRBV7-2 with TRBJ2-1; D not resolved. Sequencing was performed on PBMCs or T cells enriched from blood (not recorded which). The receptor comes from a woman between 18 and 29 years old who had recovered from COVID-19. This CDR3 is CASSILAEGQFF. Here the CDR3 DNA reads TGTGCCAGCAGCATCTTAGCAGAAGGGCAGTTCTTC.